The subject of this entry is one TCR beta chain. The data belong to a study of blood T cell repertoires in COVID-19. Background on the study: Material from acute and convalescent COVID-19 was sourced from the United States, Italy and Spain.

Germline assignment: CDR1 LNHDA and CDR2 SQIVND (reference sequence). This CDR3 is 14 amino acids long. With 5 bases clipped from V and 4 bases from J, the junction kept 5 bases outside the gene matches. Clinical history as reported by participants underpinned cohort assignment. A PCR-confirmed or clinician-diagnosed COVID-19 case had contacted exposed participants within 2 weeks of entry. Libraries were prepared by immunoSEQ multiplex PCR; TCRdb keeps only in-frame clonotypes and omits some of them. Of fewer than 250,000 clones listed, around 90% were seen once; the top ten hold more than 12%. This receptor was obtained from a man aged 25-45 years who had been exposed to COVID-19. This chain links TRBV19 with TRBJ2-3; 8 nucleotides match TRBD1. The sequencing input was PBMCs or T cells enriched from blood (not recorded which). Here the CDR3 DNA reads TGTGCCAGTAGTCCGACAGGGGACGCAGATACGCAGTATTTT. Encoded protein: CASSPTGDADTQYF. The entire variable domain, with the rest obtained from reference TRBV19 and TRBJ2-3, is as follows: DGGITQSPKYLFRKEGQNVTLSCEQNLNHDAMYWYRQDPGQGLRLIYYSQIVNDFQKGDIAEGYSVSREKKESFPLTVTSAQKNPTAFYLCASSPTGDADTQYFGPGTRLTVL.